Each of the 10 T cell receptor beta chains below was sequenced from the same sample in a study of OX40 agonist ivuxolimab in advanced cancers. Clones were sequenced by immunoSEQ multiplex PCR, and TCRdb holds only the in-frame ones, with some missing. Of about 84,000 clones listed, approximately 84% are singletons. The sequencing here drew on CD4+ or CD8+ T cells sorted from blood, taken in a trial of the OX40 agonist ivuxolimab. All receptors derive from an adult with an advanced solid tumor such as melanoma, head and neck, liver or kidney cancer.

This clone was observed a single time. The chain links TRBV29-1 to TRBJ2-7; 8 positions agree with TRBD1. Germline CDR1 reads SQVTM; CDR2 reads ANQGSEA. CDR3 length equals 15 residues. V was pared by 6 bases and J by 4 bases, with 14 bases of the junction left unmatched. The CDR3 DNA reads TGCAGCGTAAAAGAAGGACAGGGTAGGTTGTACGAGCAGTACTTC. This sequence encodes CSVKEGQGRLYEQYF.

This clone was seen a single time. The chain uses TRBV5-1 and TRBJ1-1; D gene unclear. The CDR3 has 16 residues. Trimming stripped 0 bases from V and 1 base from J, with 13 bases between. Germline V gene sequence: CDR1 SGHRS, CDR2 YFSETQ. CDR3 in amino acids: CASSLAVTSGNTEAFF. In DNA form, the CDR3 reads TGCGCCAGCAGCTTGGCCGTCACGTCAGGGAACACTGAAGCTTTCTTT.

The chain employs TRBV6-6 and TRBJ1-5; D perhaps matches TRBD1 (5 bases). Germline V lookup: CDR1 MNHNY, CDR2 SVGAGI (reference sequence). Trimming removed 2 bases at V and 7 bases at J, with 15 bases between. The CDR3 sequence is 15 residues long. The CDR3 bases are TGTGCCAGCAGTTACCTTGGAGGGGTGCTGCAGCCCCAGCATTTT. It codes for CASSYLGGVLQPQHF.

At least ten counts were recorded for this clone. CDR3 nucleotides: TGCGCCAGCAGCTTGGACTCTGTAGAGAATTCACCCCTCCACTTT. This codes for CASSLDSVENSPLHF. The chain couples TRBV5-1 to TRBJ1-6; D not resolved. Germline V CDR1 and CDR2: SGHRS, YFSETQ. The CDR3 is made up of 15 amino acids. V was cut by 0 bases and J by 7 bases, with 11 bases left in between.

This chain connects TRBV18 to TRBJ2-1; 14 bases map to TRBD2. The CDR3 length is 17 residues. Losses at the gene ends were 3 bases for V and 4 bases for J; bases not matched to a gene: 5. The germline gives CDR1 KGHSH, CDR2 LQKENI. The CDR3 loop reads CASSPRTSGGTYNEQFF. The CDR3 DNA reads TGTGCCAGCTCACCCCGGACTAGCGGGGGGACATACAATGAGCAGTTCTTC.

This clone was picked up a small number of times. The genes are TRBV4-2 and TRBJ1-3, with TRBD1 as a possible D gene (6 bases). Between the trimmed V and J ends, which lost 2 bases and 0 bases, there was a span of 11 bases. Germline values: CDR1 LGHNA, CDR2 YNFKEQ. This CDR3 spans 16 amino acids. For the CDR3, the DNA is TGTGCCAGCAGCCAATCGACAGGCAACTCTGGAAACACCATATATTTT. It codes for CASSQSTGNSGNTIYF.

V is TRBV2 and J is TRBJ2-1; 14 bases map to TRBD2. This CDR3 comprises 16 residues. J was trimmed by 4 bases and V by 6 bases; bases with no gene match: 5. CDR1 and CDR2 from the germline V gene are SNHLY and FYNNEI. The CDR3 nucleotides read TGTGCCAGCAGAGGTGGGACTAGCGGGGGATACAATGAGCAGTTCTTC. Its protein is CASRGGTSGGYNEQFF.

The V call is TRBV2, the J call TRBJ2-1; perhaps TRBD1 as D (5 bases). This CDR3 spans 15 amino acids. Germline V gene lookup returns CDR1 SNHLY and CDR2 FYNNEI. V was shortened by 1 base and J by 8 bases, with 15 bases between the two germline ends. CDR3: CASSEGQGGGDEQFF. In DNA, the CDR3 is TGTGCCAGCAGTGAAGGGCAGGGCGGTGGCGATGAGCAGTTCTTC. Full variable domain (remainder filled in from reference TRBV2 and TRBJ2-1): EPEVTQTPSHQVTQMGQEVILRCVPISNHLYFYWYRQILGQKVEFLVSFYNNEISEKSEIFDDQFSVERPDGSNFTLKIRSTKLEDSAMYFCASSEGQGGGDEQFFGPGTRLTVL.

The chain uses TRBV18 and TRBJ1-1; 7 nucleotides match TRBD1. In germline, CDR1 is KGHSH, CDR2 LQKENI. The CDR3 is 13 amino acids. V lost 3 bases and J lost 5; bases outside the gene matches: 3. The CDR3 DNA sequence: TGTGCCAGCTCACCCGACAGGGATACTGAAGCTTTCTTT. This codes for CASSPDRDTEAFF.

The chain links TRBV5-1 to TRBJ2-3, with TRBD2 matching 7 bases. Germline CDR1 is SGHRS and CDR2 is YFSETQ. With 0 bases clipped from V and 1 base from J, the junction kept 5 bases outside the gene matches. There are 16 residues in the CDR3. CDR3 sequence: CASSLGTSSRTDTQYF. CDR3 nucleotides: TGCGCCAGCAGCTTGGGGACTAGTTCCCGCACAGATACGCAGTATTTT.